This T cell receptor (beta chain) appears in the sequencing data of a study of a mutant IDH1 vaccine in newly diagnosed glioma. Study-level information: The study started vaccination 4-6 weeks after radiotherapy alone, or with temozolomide cycles. Previous care, which was radiotherapy, temozolomide, or both, most often involved both. Points from the study as a whole: Seemingly, top peripheral T cell clonotype changes bore no relation to pseudoprogression.

Sequencing was performed with immunoSEQ multiplex PCR; in TCRdb, only in-frame clones are kept and a portion is missing. Among 50,000 to 60,000 clones, about three quarters were seen once, and the ten largest hold over 4.5%. Worth noting for this clone: Its antigen is unknown.

Time point specified: week 5, during vaccination. Alongside topical imiquimod, each dose of vaccine comprised 300 ug of mutant IDH1 20-mer peptide. Donors had new WHO grade 3 or 4 IDH1-mutant, ATRX-lost astrocytomas. This material consisted of PBMCs, taken from a glioma patient whose treatment included an IDH1 peptide vaccine. This TCR derives from a man aged 50-60 years with glioma.

CDR3 sequence reads: CATSRGDRGVSYEQYF. Here the CDR3 DNA reads TGTGCCACCAGCAGAGGTGACAGGGGAGTTTCGTACGAGCAGTACTTC. This sequence joins TRBV15 and TRBJ2-7, with 8 nucleotides matching TRBD1. The germline CDR1 and CDR2 sequences are LNHNV and YYDKDF (reference sequence). V trimming: 1 base; J trimming: 4 bases; junction bases outside the gene matches: 9. CDR3 length equals 16 residues.